Below, 5 T cell receptor beta chains from the same sample are listed, as sequenced in a study of T-cell memory formation after mild COVID-19. TCRdb called the 5' RACE reads again in MiXCR, with one record for every CDR3 protein. The sample records 350,000 to 500,000 distinct CDR3 sequences, 20% to 25% being singletons. Sequences were obtained from PBMCs or a T cell subset sorted from them (not recorded which). The source is an adult woman who had mild COVID-19 (a few samples of this study predate the infection). Cell type and time point are not known.

The rearrangement joins TRBV6-6 to TRBJ1-4; 8 bases match TRBD1. The CDR3 spans 15 residues. The V gene end was trimmed by 7 bases and the J gene end by 4 bases; junction bases not matched to a gene: 8. Germline CDR1 is MNHNY and CDR2 is SVGAGI (reference sequence). The CDR3 sequence is CASNADRGINEKLFF. The CDR3 DNA reads as TGTGCCAGCAACGCCGACAGGGGAATTAATGAAAAACTGTTTTTT.

J is TRBJ1-1 and V is TRBV25-1; D gene ambiguous. V lost 1 base, J lost 4 bases, and 7 bases lay in between. CDR3 size: 13 residues. Germline V gives CDR1 MGHDK, CDR2 SYGVNS. CDR3 DNA: TGTGCCAGCAGTGAATTGGGGAGCACTGAAGCTTTCTTT. Residues: CASSELGSTEAFF.

In this sample, this clonotype turned up a few times. The CDR3 sequence is CASSQDTSGRPYEQYF. CDR3 nucleotide sequence: TGTGCCAGCAGCCAAGACACTAGCGGGAGACCCTACGAGCAGTACTTC. The chain carries TRBV4-2 and TRBJ2-7; 11 nucleotides line up with TRBD2. Germline V gene lookup returns CDR1 LGHNA and CDR2 YNFKEQ. This CDR3 comprises 16 residues. Germline trimming cut 0 bases from V and 2 bases from J; bases unmatched to any gene: 3.

In its sample, this clonotype was seen many times. V and J are TRBV6-5 and TRBJ2-5, with 7 bases identical to TRBD1. The CDR3 contains 15 residues. V shed 2 bases, J shed 4 bases, and the junction held 7 bases outside the gene matches. Germline lookup yields CDR1 MNHEY and CDR2 SVGAGI. The CDR3 region is CASSYGTGASETQYF. The CDR3 nucleotides read TGTGCCAGCAGTTACGGCACAGGGGCATCAGAGACCCAGTACTTC.

In this sample, this clonotype turned up a few times. The CDR3 nucleotides are TGTGCCAACAAAGACAGGTTGGACACTGAAGCTTTCTTT. It yields the protein CANKDRLDTEAFF. The chain recombines TRBV6-1 with TRBJ1-1, with D perhaps TRBD1 (6 bases). Germline values: CDR1 MNHNS, CDR2 SASEGT. The V gene lost 10 bases and the J gene lost 3 bases, with 15 bases spanning the gap. The CDR3 has 13 amino acids.